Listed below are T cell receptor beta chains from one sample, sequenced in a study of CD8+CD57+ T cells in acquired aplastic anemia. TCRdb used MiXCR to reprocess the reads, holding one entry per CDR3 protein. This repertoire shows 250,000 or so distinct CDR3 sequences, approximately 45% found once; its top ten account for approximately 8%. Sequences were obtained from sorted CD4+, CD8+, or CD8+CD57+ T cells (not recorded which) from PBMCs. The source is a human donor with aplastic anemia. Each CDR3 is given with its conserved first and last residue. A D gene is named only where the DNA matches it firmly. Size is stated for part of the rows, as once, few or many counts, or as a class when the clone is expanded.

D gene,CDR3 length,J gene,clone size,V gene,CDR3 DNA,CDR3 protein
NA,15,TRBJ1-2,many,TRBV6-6,TGTGCCAGCAGTTACAGCACAGGTGATAACTATGGCTACACCTTC,CASSYSTGDNYGYTF
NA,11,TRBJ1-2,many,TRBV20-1,TGCAGTGCTGCTATCTGGTTCGGCTACACCTTC,CSAAIWFGYTF
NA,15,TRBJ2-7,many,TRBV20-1,TGCAGTGCTAGAGAGGTGGCGGGGGCGTCCCTCGAGCAGTACTTC,CSAREVAGASLEQYF
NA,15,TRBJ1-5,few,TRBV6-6,TGTGCCAGCAGTTTCACGACCGACCCTAATCAGCCCCAGCATTTT,CASSFTTDPNQPQHF
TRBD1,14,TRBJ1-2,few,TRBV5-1,TGCGCCAGCAGCAAGGGGGCGAAAGGAGAGGGCTACACCTTC,CASSKGAKGEGYTF
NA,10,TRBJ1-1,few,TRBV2,TGTGCCAGCAGTCTCACTGAAGCTTTCTTT,CASSLTEAFF
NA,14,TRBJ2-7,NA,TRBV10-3,TGTGCCATCAGTGCCGAGGGAAGCTCCTACGAGCAGTACTTC,CAISAEGSSYEQYF
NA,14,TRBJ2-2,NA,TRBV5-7,TGTGCCAGCAGCTTGGTGGGTGTTACCGGGGAGCTGTTTTTT,CASSLVGVTGELFF
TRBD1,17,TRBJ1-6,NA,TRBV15,TGTGCCACCAGCAGAGAGCGGTGGGACAGGGACAATTCACCCCTCCACTTT,CATSRERWDRDNSPLHF
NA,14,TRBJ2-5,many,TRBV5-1,TGCGCCAGCAGCTTTAGGGGGGCGGGAGAGACCCAGTACTTC,CASSFRGAGETQYF
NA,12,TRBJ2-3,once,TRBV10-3,TGTGCCATCAGTGATGAGCTGGATACGCAGTATTTT,CAISDELDTQYF
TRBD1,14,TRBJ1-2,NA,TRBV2,TGTGCCAGCAGCGTAGGACAGGACCCCTATGGCTACACCTTC,CASSVGQDPYGYTF
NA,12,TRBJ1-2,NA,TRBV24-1,TGTGCCACCAGTCTAAGGGGATATGGCTACACCTTC,CATSLRGYGYTF
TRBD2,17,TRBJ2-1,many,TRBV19,TGTGCCAGTAGTTGGTCTAGCGGGGGGGAGGTTTACAATGAGCAGTTCTTC,CASSWSSGGEVYNEQFF
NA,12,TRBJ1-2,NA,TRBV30,TGTGCCTGGAGTCCAGGGTTCTATGGCTACGCCTTC,CAWSPGFYGYAF
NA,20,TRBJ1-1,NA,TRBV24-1,TGTGCCACCAGGAGCTCTCCCGGGTCAGATACGCGCAGGGGCGTCACTGAAGCTTTCTTT,CATRSSPGSDTRRGVTEAFF
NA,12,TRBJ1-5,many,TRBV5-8,TGTGCCAGCAGCAGGGACACTCAGCCCCAGCATTTT,CASSRDTQPQHF
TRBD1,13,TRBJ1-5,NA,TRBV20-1,TGCAGTGCTATCGACAGGGTAGGTCAGCCCCAGCATTTT,CSAIDRVGQPQHF
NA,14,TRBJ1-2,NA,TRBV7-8,TGTGCCAGCAGCTGGGGGCGAGGATACTATGGCTACACCTTC,CASSWGRGYYGYTF
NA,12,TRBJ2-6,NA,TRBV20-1,TGCAGTGCTCCGACAGGGGCCAACGTCCTGACTTTC,CSAPTGANVLTF
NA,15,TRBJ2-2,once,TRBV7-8,TGTGCCAGCAGCTTAGATCAGGGGCACACCGGGGAGCTGTTTTTT,CASSLDQGHTGELFF
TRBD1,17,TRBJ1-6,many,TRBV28,TGTGCCAGCAGTTCGGACAGGCTCGAAACGTATAATTCACCCCTCCACTTT,CASSSDRLETYNSPLHF
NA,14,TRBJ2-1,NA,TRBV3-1,TGTGCCAGCAGCCAGATGGACGGTGGGAATGAGCAGTTCTTC,CASSQMDGGNEQFF
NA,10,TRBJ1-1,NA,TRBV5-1,TGTGCCAGCAACCCCCGGGGAGAATTCTTT,CASNPRGEFF
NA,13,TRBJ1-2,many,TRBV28,TGTGCCAGCAGTGTGACAGGAACGGATGGCTACACCTTC,CASSVTGTDGYTF
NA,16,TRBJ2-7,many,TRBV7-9,TGTGCCAGCAGCTTAGACGGCCGCCTGAGCTCCTACGAGCAGTACTTC,CASSLDGRLSSYEQYF
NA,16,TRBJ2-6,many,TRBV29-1,TGCAGCGTGGTTGTAGGGCCCCCGTCTGGGGCCAACGTCCTGACTTTC,CSVVVGPPSGANVLTF
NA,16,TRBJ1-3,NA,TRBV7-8,TGTGCCAGCAGCCCGGCCCGGCGGCGTGTAGGAAACACCATATATTTT,CASSPARRRVGNTIYF
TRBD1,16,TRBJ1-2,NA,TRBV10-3,TGTGCCACCTTTGCGGGACAGAATGAGATGAACTATGGCTACACCTTC,CATFAGQNEMNYGYTF
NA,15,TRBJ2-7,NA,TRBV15,TGTGCCACCAGAGGATCAGGGAGGCCGTCCTACGAGCAGTACTTC,CATRGSGRPSYEQYF
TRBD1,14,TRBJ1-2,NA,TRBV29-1,TGCAGTTCCACCGGGACAGTGCTCGTCGGCGGCTACACCTTC,CSSTGTVLVGGYTF
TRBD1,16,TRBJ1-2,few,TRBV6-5,TGTGCCAGCAGTTACTTCGCAGGGGGCATTAACTATGGCTACACCTTC,CASSYFAGGINYGYTF
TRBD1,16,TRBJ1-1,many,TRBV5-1,TGCGCCAGCAGCTCCTCCGGGACAGGGTTGGGGACTGAAGCTTTCTTT,CASSSSGTGLGTEAFF
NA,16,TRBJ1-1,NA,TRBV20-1,TGCAGTGCTAGAGACCCTGATTTAGGGATGAACACTGAAGCTTTCTTT,CSARDPDLGMNTEAFF
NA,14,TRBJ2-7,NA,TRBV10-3,TGTGCCATCAGTGCCGCCGCAGGATTGTACGAGCAGTACTTC,CAISAAAGLYEQYF
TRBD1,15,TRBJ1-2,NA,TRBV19,TGCGCCAGTAATGATTTTGGGGACAGGGCACATGGCTACACCTTC,CASNDFGDRAHGYTF
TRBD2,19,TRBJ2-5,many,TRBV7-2,TGTGCCAGCAGCTTACAAGGACTAGCGGGGGGGCGAGGTCAAGAGACCCAGTACTTC,CASSLQGLAGGRGQETQYF
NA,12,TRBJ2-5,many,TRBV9,TGTGCCAGCAGTTATGGGGGGGAGACCCAGTACTTC,CASSYGGETQYF
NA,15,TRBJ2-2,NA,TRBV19,TGTGCCAGTCAGGGGGGAGACAGGAACACCGGGGAGCTGTTTTTT,CASQGGDRNTGELFF
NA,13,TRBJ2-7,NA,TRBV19,TGTGCCAGTAGCGTGGAGGCCTCCTACGAGCAGTACTTC,CASSVEASYEQYF
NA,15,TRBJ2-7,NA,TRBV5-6,TGTGCCAGCAGCTTATCGCAGGTGCGCTCCTACGAGCAGTACTTC,CASSLSQVRSYEQYF
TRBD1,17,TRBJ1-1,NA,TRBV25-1,TGTGCCAGCAGTGAATCTCCCAAAACAGGGGCAAGCACTGAAGCTTTCTTT,CASSESPKTGASTEAFF
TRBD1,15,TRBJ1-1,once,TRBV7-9,TGTGCCAGCAGCGGATGGGACAGGCCCGACACTGAAGCTTTCTTT,CASSGWDRPDTEAFF
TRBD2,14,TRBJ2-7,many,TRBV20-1,TGCAGTGCTAGAGATTACACTAGCGGGTTCGAGCAGTACTTC,CSARDYTSGFEQYF
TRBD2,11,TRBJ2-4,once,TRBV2,TGTGCCAGCAGGCGAACTAGCGGGGGGTACTTC,CASRRTSGGYF
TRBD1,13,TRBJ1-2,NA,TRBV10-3,TGTGCCATCAGCCCGACAGGGGGCCTTGGCTACACCTTC,CAISPTGGLGYTF
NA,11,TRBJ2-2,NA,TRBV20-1,TGCAGTGCTCCGAACCAGGGGGAGCTGTTTTTT,CSAPNQGELFF
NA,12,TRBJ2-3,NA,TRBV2,TGTGCCAGCAGCACAGGGTCAAATACGCAGTATTTT,CASSTGSNTQYF
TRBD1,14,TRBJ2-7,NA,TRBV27,TGTGCCAGCAGTTGGGGGGACAGGGCCTACGAGCAGTACTTC,CASSWGDRAYEQYF
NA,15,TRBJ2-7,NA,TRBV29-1,TGCAGCGTTGAAGGCAGGGCAGGGGGGGGGGGGGAGCAGTACTTC,CSVEGRAGGGGEQYF
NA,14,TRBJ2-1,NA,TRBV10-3,TGTGCCAGCAGTTACTCCGACAGCTACAATGGGCAGTTCTTC,CASSYSDSYNGQFF
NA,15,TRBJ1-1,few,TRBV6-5,TGTGCCAGCGGGGGCGAAAATCCGCCGAACACTGAAGCTTTCTTT,CASGGENPPNTEAFF
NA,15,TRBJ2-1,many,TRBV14,TGTGCCAGCAGCCAAGAAGGCGGGACCTACAATGAGCAGTTCTTC,CASSQEGGTYNEQFF
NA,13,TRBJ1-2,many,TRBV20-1,TGCAGTGCTAGGTCCCGGACTAACTATGGCTACACCTTC,CSARSRTNYGYTF
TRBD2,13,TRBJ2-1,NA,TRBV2,TGTGCCAGCAGTGACTCTAGCGGGAGTTGGCAGTTCTTC,CASSDSSGSWQFF
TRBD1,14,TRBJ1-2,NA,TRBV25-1,TGTGCCAGCGGACCGCCGGGACAGCTTTATGGCTACACCTTC,CASGPPGQLYGYTF
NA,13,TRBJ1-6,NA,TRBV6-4,TGTGCCTGCAGTGCAGGGGCTAATTCACCCCTCTACTTT,CACSAGANSPLYF
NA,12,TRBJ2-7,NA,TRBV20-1,TGCAGTGCTTCGGAGGTCACCGACGAGCAGTACTTC,CSASEVTDEQYF
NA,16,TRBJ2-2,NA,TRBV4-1,TGCGCCAGCAGCCAGGCCGGGTCTGCGAACACCGGGGAGCTGTTTTTT,CASSQAGSANTGELFF
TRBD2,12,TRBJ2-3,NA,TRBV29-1,TGCAGCACCAGGGATTGGCGGGGGGGCGAGTATTTT,CSTRDWRGGEYF